This T cell receptor beta chain derives from a study of identical twins (dated by TCRdb to 2016 to 2017). Study-wide context: TCR alpha and beta repertoires from monozygotic twins, unrelated adults of various ages and cord blood were deep-sequenced to test whether fetal clonotypes persist. To rule out contamination, replicate twin experiments were performed at different times with different library preparation protocols. Beyond this particular receptor, the publication reports: Recombination models systematically underestimated out-of-frame TCR alpha sharing in monozygotic twins but agreed with sharing between unrelated individuals. Invariant T cells such as MAIT and iNKT could partly confound zero-insertion analyses, although diverse VJ usage argued against such confounding for most clonotypes. Abundant cord blood beta clonotypes carried fewer insertions; young adult naive repertoires showed a weaker similar trend, while memory repertoires showed none. Conclusions relied on cross-sectional statistical analysis, since the same donors could not be followed over many years. Compared with coincidental sharing between unrelated individuals, out-of-frame TCR alpha sequences shared between twins showed an excess of sequences with low generation probability. The excess sharing between twins in beta out-of-frame sequences was weaker because fewer shared sequences reduced the signal-to-noise ratio.

All donors were healthy Caucasians. Three pairs of female monozygotic twins, all aged roughly 18 to 29 years, were included in the twin cohort. RNA for TCR libraries was isolated from peripheral blood mononuclear cells. Trimming leaves V shorter by 4 bases and J shorter by 1 base, with the junction holding 13 bases beyond the gene matches. Taken from cysteine to phenylalanine, the CDR3 has 20 residues. The retained sequence is limited to the CDR3, 60 bases, with the frame set at the first base. CDR1 and CDR2 were assigned from the germline V gene as KGHDR and SFDVKD. Libraries were made using 5' RACE. This sample was sequenced with an Illumina HiSeq 2000. A universal primer binding site was introduced by template switching, and a unique molecular identifier was present in the final cDNA, enabling accurate counting of TCR cDNA molecules. First-strand cDNA for TCR alpha and beta chains was synthesized from specific primers in the conserved constant-segment region. To control for contamination, each cDNA library was double barcoded with a SMART-Mk sample barcode plus Illumina barcodes. TruSeq adapter sequences and Illumina sample barcodes were added in two successive PCR steps. The Illumina HiSeq platform was used with custom primers to sequence TCR alpha and beta cDNA libraries. Turning to the authors' computational methods: Unique molecular identifiers were extracted from raw reads with MiGEC, and CDR3 positions were determined with MiXCR. For each individual, recombination models were inferred using an EM algorithm with the repgenHMM and IGoR tools. The analysis of shared clonotypes was done with the tcR package in R, with sharing normalized by the product of cloneset sizes. Out-of-frame nonproductive sequences were analyzed to study raw recombination free of thymic and clonal selection effects. TCRdb took the public reads, trimmed them with fastp at Q25, ran MiXCR for clone calling and kept in-frame beta chains. Identical CDR3 protein sequences are pooled into one entry, listed with their most common genes and DNA. What appears here as the V and J calls and clone size reflects TCRdb's work, not the paper's. This sample gives 550,000 to 700,000 distinct CDR3 sequences in total; roughly 9.9% of them show up just once. Clones ranked in the top ten supply 2.5% to 3.5% of the sample.

This clonotype was detected many times. The antigen it recognizes is unknown. No per-base quality is available; no much larger clone lies one base away. This sample also belongs to another study, concerning yellow fever vaccine responses in identical twins. The second study's paper adds: According to the authors, in identical twins the way T cells responded to vaccination appeared partly convergent and partly personalized. In the study, vaccine-responding T cell clones were precisely tracked in identical twins.

The TCR was taken from a woman under 30 in good health. Recombination linked TRBV24-1 to TRBJ2-1; a stretch of 12 junction bases matches TRBD2. Sample: PBMCs. Here the CDR3 is given as CATSEPRLAGETGSYNEQFF. The nucleotide sequence is given as TGTGCCACCAGTGAGCCCCGACTAGCGGGGGAAACGGGGTCCTACAATGAGCAGTTCTTC.